The T cell receptor (beta chain) described here comes from a study of blood T cells in healthy people across ages. The CDR3 is made up of 12 amino acids. Per the germline V gene, CDR1 is LGHDT and CDR2 is YNNKEL (reference sequence). It was with a sample-barcoded 5' primer and a J-beta primer mix that a second PCR of about 7 to 12 cycles was run. TCRdb fed the 5' RACE reads into MiXCR, producing one record per CDR3 protein. The sample shows some 670,000 distinct CDR3 sequences, approximately 52% of them seen only once. The clonotype originates from a woman of 80 years or more in good health. The V and J genes are TRBV3-1 and TRBJ2-4; D gene unclear. The DNA end lines up better with TRBJ2-7; the J call may be wrong. The source material was blood. The CDR3 protein is CASSHSTYEQYF. Here the CDR3 DNA reads TGTGCCAGCAGCCACAGCACCTACGAGCAGTACTTC.